Below, 9 T cell receptor beta chains from the same sample are listed, as sequenced in a study of cytomegalovirus exposure and HLA in healthy donors. Using immunoSEQ multiplex PCR, the repertoire was profiled, and TCRdb retains in-frame clones only, with some absent. Among roughly 310,000 clones listed, approximately 86% were seen once. The specimen was PBMCs. The receptors come from a man in his thirties or forties in good health and CMV-seronegative.

The V gene is TRBV19, the J gene TRBJ2-2, with 8 bases fitting TRBD1. Germline V CDR1 and CDR2: LNHDA, SQIVND (reference sequence). The CDR3 has 15 amino acids. V dropped 4 bases and J dropped 1; count of bases not matched to a gene: 2. The CDR3 DNA is TGTGCCAGTAGTACAGGGGGCTGGAACACCGGGGAGCTGTTTTTT. Protein: CASSTGGWNTGELFF.

The J gene is TRBJ2-7, the V gene TRBV9; D perhaps matches TRBD1 (6 bases). This CDR3 spans 13 amino acids. V lost 0 bases to trimming and J lost 6 bases, with 10 bases between them. Germline assignment: CDR1 SGDLS and CDR2 YYNGEE. The CDR3 loop is CASSVASGAEQYF. CDR3 nucleotides: TGTGCCAGCAGCGTAGCTTCAGGGGCCGAGCAGTACTTC.

The chain has TRBV19 and TRBJ1-5; perhaps TRBD1 as D (5 bases). Germline CDR1 is LNHDA and CDR2 is SQIVND (reference sequence). Trimming took off 0 bases at V and 7 bases at J, with 10 bases between the two ends. This CDR3 is built from 14 residues. Here the CDR3 reads CASSIDNRSQPQHF. The CDR3 bases are TGTGCCAGTAGTATAGATAACAGGTCACAGCCCCAGCATTTT.

V and J are TRBV27 and TRBJ2-7, with 13 nucleotides matching TRBD2. Germline CDR1 reads MNHEY; CDR2 reads SMNVEV (reference sequence). The ends lost 5 bases at V and 2 bases at J; junction bases unmatched: 3. The CDR3 sequence is 15 residues long. The CDR3 spells CASSHGLAGAYEQYF. As DNA, the CDR3 is TGTGCCAGCAGTCACGGACTAGCGGGGGCCTACGAGCAGTACTTC.

The chain has TRBV27 and TRBJ2-6; D might be TRBD2 (5 bases). The CDR3 length is 14 residues. Trimming took 5 bases from V and 8 from J, leaving 13 bases between them. CDR1 and CDR2 from the germline V gene are MNHEY and SMNVEV (reference sequence). As DNA, the CDR3 is TGTGCCAGCAGTCGTGTTAACGGGACCAACGTCCTGACTTTC. Translating gives CASSRVNGTNVLTF.

The chain employs TRBV18 and TRBJ1-6; 7 bases line up with TRBD1. The germline CDR1 and CDR2 sequences are KGHSH and LQKENI. The trim removed 4 bases at V and 6 bases at J, leaving 3 bases unmatched. The CDR3 spans 14 residues. CDR3: CASSQDRTNSPLHF. CDR3 nucleotide sequence: TGTGCCAGCTCACAGGACAGGACTAATTCACCCCTCCACTTT. Full variable domain (missing parts from reference TRBV18 and TRBJ1-6): NAGVMQNPRHLVRRRGQEARLRCSPMKGHSHVYWYRQLPEEGLKFMVYLQKENIIDESGMPKERFSAEFPKEGPSILRIQQVVRGDSAAYFCASSQDRTNSPLHFGNGTRLTVT.

This chain links TRBV5-1 with TRBJ2-1; 9 bases align to TRBD2. From germline, CDR1 is SGHRS and CDR2 YFSETQ. Trimming cost V 4 bases and J 4 bases; bases outside gene matches: 9. The CDR3 loop spans 16 amino acids. The CDR3: CASSTVAGGIYNEQFF. CDR3 DNA: TGCGCCAGCAGCACCGTGGCGGGGGGGATTTACAATGAGCAGTTCTTC.

The chain employs TRBV5-5 and TRBJ1-1; D ambiguous. This CDR3 spans 12 amino acids. Per the germline V gene, CDR1 is SGHKS and CDR2 is YYEKEE (reference sequence). Trimming took off 2 bases at V and 6 bases at J, with 8 bases between the two ends. DNA of the CDR3: TGTGCCAGCAGCTTATCCCAGGCTGAAGCTTTCTTT. Translating it yields CASSLSQAEAFF.

The chain uses TRBV6-4 and TRBJ1-5; 10 nucleotides match TRBD1. The CDR3 extends over 17 amino acids. J was trimmed by 0 bases and V by 6 bases; bases with no gene match: 8. Looked up from germline, CDR1 is MRHNA and CDR2 is SNTAGT. This chain's CDR3 is CASSEGQGTYSNQPQHF. As DNA, the CDR3 is TGTGCCAGCAGCGAGGGACAGGGGACCTATAGCAATCAGCCCCAGCATTTT.